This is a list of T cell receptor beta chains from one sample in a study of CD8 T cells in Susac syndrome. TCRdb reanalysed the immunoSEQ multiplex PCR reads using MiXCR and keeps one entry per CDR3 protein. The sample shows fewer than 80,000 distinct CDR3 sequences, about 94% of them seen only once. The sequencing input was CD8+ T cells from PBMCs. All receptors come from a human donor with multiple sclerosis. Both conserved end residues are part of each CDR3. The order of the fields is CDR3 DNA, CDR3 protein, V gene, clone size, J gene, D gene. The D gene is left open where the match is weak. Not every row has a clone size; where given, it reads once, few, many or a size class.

TGCGCCAGCAGCCCAGCGGACGGGACCGACGGTTCACCCCTCCACTTT | CASSPADGTDGSPLHF | TRBV5-1 | - | TRBJ1-6 | -
TGTGCCTGGAGTGTAGACTCATGGTATGAGCAGTTCTTC | CAWSVDSWYEQFF | TRBV30 | once | TRBJ2-1 | -
TGTGCCACCAGCACAATAGAGACAGCAGGGACTGAAGCTTTCTTT | CATSTIETAGTEAFF | TRBV15 | - | TRBJ1-1 | -
TGTGCCAGTAGTATTAGGGGTTCCTACAATGAGCAGTTCTTC | CASSIRGSYNEQFF | TRBV19 | - | TRBJ2-1 | -
TGCGCCAGCACTTTGTCCCCAACCGATGGCTACACCTTC | CASTLSPTDGYTF | TRBV5-1 | - | TRBJ1-2 | -
TGTGCCAGCAATGACGAGGGGACAAGGGAGACCCAGTACTTC | CASNDEGTRETQYF | TRBV5-6 | - | TRBJ2-5 | -
TGTGCCAGCGGAGACAGGACACCTTACGAGCAGTACTTC | CASGDRTPYEQYF | TRBV6-1 | - | TRBJ2-7 | -
TGTGCCAGCAGTTTACTGAAGGGTTGGGGCGAGCAGTACTTC | CASSLLKGWGEQYF | TRBV27 | - | TRBJ2-7 | -
TGCAGCGTTGCTCGAGGAGGCGAGCAGTACTTC | CSVARGGEQYF | TRBV29-1 | - | TRBJ2-7 | -
TGCGCCAGCAGCTTGGAACCAGAGTATGGCTACACCTTC | CASSLEPEYGYTF | TRBV5-1 | - | TRBJ1-2 | -
TGTGCCAGCAGCTTAGGGGCGAGTGTTGGTCGGGGTGAGCAGTTCTTC | CASSLGASVGRGEQFF | TRBV7-8 | - | TRBJ2-1 | -
TGCAGCGTTTTATTAGTGAATGAGCAGTTCTTC | CSVLLVNEQFF | TRBV29-1 | - | TRBJ2-1 | -
TGTGCCAGCAGCACGACTCCCGATTACGAGCAGTACTTC | CASSTTPDYEQYF | TRBV9 | - | TRBJ2-7 | -
TGCAGCGTTGAAGATGAACAGAACTATGGCTACACCTTC | CSVEDEQNYGYTF | TRBV29-1 | once | TRBJ1-2 | -
TGTGCCAGCAGTTTATCCAAGGGGGGGAACACTGAAGCTTTCTTT | CASSLSKGGNTEAFF | TRBV27 | - | TRBJ1-1 | -
TGTGCCTGGGGGACTACCCCCACCGGGGAGCTGTTTTTT | CAWGTTPTGELFF | TRBV30 | once | TRBJ2-2 | TRBD2
TGTGCCAGCAGTTTAGGGCAGGGGGCCTCCTACAATGAGCAGTTCTTC | CASSLGQGASYNEQFF | TRBV27 | - | TRBJ2-1 | TRBD1
TGTGCCAGCAGCTTAACCTTACTAGCAGGGCAGTTCTTC | CASSLTLLAGQFF | TRBV7-3 | few | TRBJ2-1 | -
TGCGCCAGCCAGCCGGGACAGGGTAACGAGCAGTACTTC | CASQPGQGNEQYF | TRBV4-1 | - | TRBJ2-7 | TRBD1
TGTGCCAGCAGTTTAGACGCGCCGAGGGAGACCCAGTACTTC | CASSLDAPRETQYF | TRBV12-3/TRBV12-4 | - | TRBJ2-5 | -
TGTGCCACCAGCACTTCAGGGTCCCATGAGCAGTTCTTC | CATSTSGSHEQFF | TRBV15 | - | TRBJ2-1 | -
TGCGCCAGCAGCATCTGGACAGGGGGCAACGAGCAGTACTTC | CASSIWTGGNEQYF | TRBV4-3 | - | TRBJ2-7 | TRBD1